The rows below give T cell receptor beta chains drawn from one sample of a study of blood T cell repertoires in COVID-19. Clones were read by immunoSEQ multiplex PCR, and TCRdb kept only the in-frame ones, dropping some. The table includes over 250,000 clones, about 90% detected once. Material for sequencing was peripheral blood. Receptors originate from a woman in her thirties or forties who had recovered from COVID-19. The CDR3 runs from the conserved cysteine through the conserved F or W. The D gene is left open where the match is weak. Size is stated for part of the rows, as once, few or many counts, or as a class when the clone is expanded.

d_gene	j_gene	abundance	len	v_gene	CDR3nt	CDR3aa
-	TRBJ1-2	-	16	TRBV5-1	TGCGCCAGCAGCTTGGGTATGTCAGGCCAGAACTATGGCTACACCTTC	CASSLGMSGQNYGYTF
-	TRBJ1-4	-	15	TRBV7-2	TGTGCCAGCAGCCCGAGTCCTCGGAGGGGTGAAAAACTGTTTTTT	CASSPSPRRGEKLFF
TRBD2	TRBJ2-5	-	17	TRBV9	TGTGCCAGCAGCGTAGCTGGAAGCGGGGCTTTCCAAGAGACCCAGTACTTC	CASSVAGSGAFQETQYF
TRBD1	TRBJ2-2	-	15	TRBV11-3	TGTGCCAGCAGCCCGCGGACAGGGAACACCGGGGAGCTGTTTTTT	CASSPRTGNTGELFF
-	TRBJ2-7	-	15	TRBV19	TGTGCCAGTAGTATAGAGGGGACTCCTTCCTACGAGCAGTACTTC	CASSIEGTPSYEQYF
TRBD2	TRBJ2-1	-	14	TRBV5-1	TGCGCCAGCAGCTTACAGACTAGCGATTTTCTTCTGTTCTTC	CASSLQTSDFLLFF
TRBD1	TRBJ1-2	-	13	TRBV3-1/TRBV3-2	TGTGCCAGCAGCCAAGGGGACAGGGATGGCTACACCTTC	CASSQGDRDGYTF
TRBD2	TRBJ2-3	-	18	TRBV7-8	TGTGCCAGCAGCCGTGGACTAGCGGAGGTGATGGGAACAGATACGCAGTATTTT	CASSRGLAEVMGTDTQYF
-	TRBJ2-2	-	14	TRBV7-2	TGTGCCAGCAGCCAGCAGGGTCGGACCGGGGAGCTGTTTTTT	CASSQQGRTGELFF
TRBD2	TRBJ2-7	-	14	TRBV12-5	TGTGCTAGTGCGCTTTCGGGGAGGGCCTACGAGCAGTACTTC	CASALSGRAYEQYF
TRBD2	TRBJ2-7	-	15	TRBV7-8	TGTGCCAGCAGCGTACGGGGGGGCGGGGCCTACGAGCAGTACTTC	CASSVRGGGAYEQYF
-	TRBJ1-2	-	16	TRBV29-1	TGCAGCGTTGAAGATCCGTGGGGCGGATCGGGCTATGGCTACACCTTC	CSVEDPWGGSGYGYTF
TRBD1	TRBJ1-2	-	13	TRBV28	TGTGCCGGTACGGGGCCAGGGGGATATGGCTACACCTTC	CAGTGPGGYGYTF
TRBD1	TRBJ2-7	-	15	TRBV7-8	TGTGCCAGCAGCACCGGGACAGGGAATAGCTACGAGCAGTACTTC	CASSTGTGNSYEQYF
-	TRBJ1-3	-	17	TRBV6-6	TGTGCCAGCAGTCGAACCCGGGACGCGGGGTCTGGAAACACCATATATTTT	CASSRTRDAGSGNTIYF
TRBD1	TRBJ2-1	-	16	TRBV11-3	TGTGCCAGCAGCCCCGGACAGGGAAGGTCCTACAATGAGCAGTTCTTC	CASSPGQGRSYNEQFF
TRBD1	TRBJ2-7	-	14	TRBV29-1	TGCAGCGTTGAGGGCGGACAGGCCGGATACGAGCAGTACTTC	CSVEGGQAGYEQYF
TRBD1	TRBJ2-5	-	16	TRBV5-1	TGCGCCAGCAGCTCGGCAGGGGCAGGGGGCAAGGAGACCCAGTACTTC	CASSSAGAGGKETQYF
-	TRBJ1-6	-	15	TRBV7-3	TGTGCCAGCAGCTTTACGGGACATGGAAATTCACCCCTCCACTTT	CASSFTGHGNSPLHF
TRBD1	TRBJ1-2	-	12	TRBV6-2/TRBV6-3	TGTGCCAGCAGTTTTACGGGACAGGGCTACACCTTC	CASSFTGQGYTF
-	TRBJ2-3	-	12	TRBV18	TGTGCCAGCTCACTTTCGACAGATACGCAGTATTTT	CASSLSTDTQYF
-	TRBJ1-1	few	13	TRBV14	TGTGCCAGCAGCCAAGGGCCCAACACTGAAGCTTTCTTT	CASSQGPNTEAFF
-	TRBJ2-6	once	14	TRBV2	TGTGCCAGCAGTAAAGGGCCCGGGGCCAACGTCCTGACTTTC	CASSKGPGANVLTF
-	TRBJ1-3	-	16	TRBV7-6	TGTGCCAGCAGCAGATCCAGGGGTTTCTCTGGAAACACCATATATTTT	CASSRSRGFSGNTIYF
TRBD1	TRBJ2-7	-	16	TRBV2	TGTGCCAGCAGGGCTTCCTCCGGGACAGGACGATACGAGCAGTACTTC	CASRASSGTGRYEQYF
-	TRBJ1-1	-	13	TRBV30	TGTGCCTGCGAGCGAACAGGGAACACTGAAGCTTTCTTT	CACERTGNTEAFF
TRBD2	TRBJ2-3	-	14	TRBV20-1	TGCAGTGCTAGTCCCGGGGGGGCCAGAGATACGCAGTATTTT	CSASPGGARDTQYF